Shown below are 23 T cell receptor beta chains from a single sample sequenced in a study of response to subunit inactivated influenza vaccine. One entry per CDR3 protein results from TCRdb running MiXCR on the RT-PCR reads. The data contain more than 400,000 distinct CDR3 sequences, 9.5% to 13% of them singletons. The sample was PBMCs from blood, taken 40 to 50 days after vaccination. The origin of the receptors is a man aged 50 to 60 who received an inactivated influenza vaccine.

The rearrangement uses TRBV27 and TRBJ2-7, with TRBD2 matching over 12 bases. V shed 10 bases and J 3 bases; nucleotides not matched to a gene: 7. Germline assignment: CDR1 MNHEY and CDR2 SMNVEV (reference sequence). This CDR3 comprises 14 residues. The CDR3 loop is CATGLAGTSYEQYF. DNA of the CDR3: TGTGCCACGGGACTAGCGGGTACCAGCTACGAGCAGTACTTC.

This clonotype has a count of ten or more. The chain is built from TRBV5-1 and TRBJ2-3, with 9 positions matching TRBD2. V lost 4 bases and J lost 5; bases outside the gene matches: 8. The CDR3 loop spans 15 amino acids. CDR1 SGHRS and CDR2 YFSETQ come from the germline V gene. CDR3 in DNA: TGCGCCAGCAGCCCGACTAGCGGCCCTCAAGATACGCAGTATTTT. Its translation: CASSPTSGPQDTQYF.

The chain joins TRBV3-1 to TRBJ2-1, with D unresolved. The CDR3 spans 15 residues. The V end was cut by 4 bases, the J end by 1 base, with 11 bases between. Germline CDR1 and CDR2: LGHDT and YNNKEL (reference sequence). CDR3 loop: CASSPRHSSYNEQFF. The CDR3 bases are TGTGCCAGCAGCCCCCGACACTCATCCTACAATGAGCAGTTCTTC.

The chain combines TRBV11-1 with TRBJ2-5, with TRBD2 matching 8 bases. CDR1 SGHAT and CDR2 FQDESV come from the germline V gene (reference sequence). V was pared by 1 base and J by 6 bases, with 16 bases of the junction left unmatched. The CDR3 runs 18 residues. Written as DNA, the CDR3 is TGTGCCAGCAGCTTAGAGTTAAGTACTAGCGGAAGAGGGAAGACCCAGTACTTC. Translating gives CASSLELSTSGRGKTQYF.

This sequence joins TRBV3-1 and TRBJ2-1; maybe TRBD2 (5 bases). The CDR3 length is 14 residues. In germline, CDR1 is LGHDT, CDR2 YNNKEL (reference sequence). The V gene lost 0 bases and the J gene lost 7 bases, with 10 bases spanning the gap. The CDR3 loop is CASSQDGVANEQFF. CDR3 in DNA: TGTGCCAGCAGCCAAGATGGGGTAGCGAATGAGCAGTTCTTC.

The chain combines TRBV20-1 with TRBJ2-2; D ambiguous. The germline CDR1 and CDR2 sequences are DFQATT and SNEGSKA (reference sequence). This CDR3 is 14 amino acids long. Trimming pared 1 base from V and 5 bases from J, leaving 11 bases between. DNA for the CDR3: TGCAGTGCTAGAGGTTTCCAGTGGACCGGGGAGCTGTTTTTT. The encoded protein is CSARGFQWTGELFF.

V is TRBV7-9 and J is TRBJ1-5, with 9 positions matching TRBD1. J gave up 8 bases and V 5 bases, and 4 bases lay outside the gene matches. This CDR3 is built from 13 residues. Per the germline V gene, CDR1 is SEHNR and CDR2 is FQNEAQ (reference sequence). The CDR3 here is CASSQDRGKPQHF. CDR3 bases: TGTGCCAGCAGCCAGGACAGGGGAAAGCCCCAGCATTTT.

The V and J genes are TRBV28 and TRBJ2-3; D may be TRBD2 (5 bases). In germline, CDR1 is MDHEN, CDR2 SYDVKM. V lost 3 bases to trimming and J lost 1 base, with 20 bases between them. The CDR3 length is 18 residues. The CDR3 loop is CASSFFISLLEGTDTQYF. Written as DNA, the CDR3 is TGTGCCAGCAGTTTTTTTATAAGTTTGTTGGAGGGCACAGATACGCAGTATTTT.

This rearrangement joins TRBV12-3 or TRBV12-4 to TRBJ1-3, with 7 bases identical to TRBD1. The ends lost 7 bases at V and 0 bases at J; junction bases unmatched: 15. The CDR3 sequence is 18 residues long. CDR3 DNA sequence: TGTGCCAGCAACCGGGACAGCTTAGGACATGTCTCTGGAAACACCATATATTTT. Protein: CASNRDSLGHVSGNTIYF.

This chain links TRBV6-1 with TRBJ1-5; D gene unclear. The CDR3 is 14 residues long. The ends were cut back, 8 bases at V and 3 bases at J, with 14 bases in the middle. The germline gives CDR1 MNHNS, CDR2 SASEGT. The CDR3 DNA reads as TGTGCCAGCGGCCCTGGATGGACCAATCAGCCCCAGCATTTT. Translating it yields CASGPGWTNQPQHF.

This clonotype has a count of ten or more. The chain is built from TRBV10-3 and TRBJ2-7; D assignment may be TRBD1 or TRBD2 (5 bases each). Germline V lookup: CDR1 ENHRY, CDR2 SYGVKD. The V end lost 0 bases, the J end lost 1 base, and 13 bases lay between the germline ends. The CDR3 sequence is 16 residues long. For the CDR3, the DNA is TGTGCCATCAGTGAGTCGACTCCGGGGCGATCCTACGAGCAGTACTTC. This translates into CAISESTPGRSYEQYF.

The chain combines TRBV20-1 with TRBJ2-7; 11 bases fit TRBD2. V trimming: 5 bases; J trimming: 0 bases; junction bases outside the gene matches: 9. In germline, CDR1 is DFQATT, CDR2 SNEGSKA (reference sequence). This CDR3 has 16 residues. The CDR3 region is CSAPSLAGDYSYEQYF. The CDR3 coding sequence is TGCAGTGCTCCTTCACTAGCGGGAGATTACTCCTACGAGCAGTACTTC.

This clonotype was seen a few times. The chain joins TRBV3-1 to TRBJ2-5, with no clear D. CDR1 LGHDT and CDR2 YNNKEL come from the germline V gene (reference sequence). The CDR3 is 13 residues long. V gave up 1 base and J gave up 5 bases, with 8 bases separating them. The DNA of the CDR3 is TGTGCCAGCAGCCAAGCAGCTGTGGAGACCCAGTACTTC. It codes for CASSQAAVETQYF.

The chain couples TRBV7-2 to TRBJ1-2; D is undetermined. The V end was cut by 1 base, the J end by 3 bases, with 9 bases between. The CDR3 has 14 amino acids. Germline values: CDR1 SGHTA, CDR2 FQGNSA. CDR3 DNA: TGTGCCAGCAGCTTAGGGGGTCCGTACTATGGCTACACCTTC. Translating it yields CASSLGGPYYGYTF. Variable domain in full (rest from reference TRBV7-2 and TRBJ1-2): GAGVSQSPSNKVTEKGKDVELRCDPISGHTALYWYRQSLGQGLEFLIYFQGNSAPDKSGLPSDRFSAERTGGSVSTLTIQRTQQEDSAVYLCASSLGGPYYGYTFGSGTRLTVV.

This clonotype was counted between two and nine times. The gene calls are TRBV10-1 and TRBJ2-7; TRBD1 aligns across 7 bases. Germline loops: CDR1 WNHNN, CDR2 SYGVQD (reference sequence). The CDR3 runs to 14 residues. V lost 6 bases and J lost 5; bases outside the gene matches: 10. Here the CDR3 reads CASSQDRRIDEQYF. CDR3 sequence (DNA): TGCGCCAGCAGCCAGGACAGGAGGATTGACGAGCAGTACTTC.

This chain connects TRBV27 to TRBJ2-3, with D unclear. There are 15 residues in the CDR3. The germline CDR1 and CDR2 sequences are MNHEY and SMNVEV (reference sequence). V was shortened by 7 bases and J by 3 bases, with 17 bases between the two germline ends. The chain's CDR3 is CASNRNALSTDTQYF. The CDR3 DNA follows: TGTGCCAGCAACCGGAACGCCTTATCGACAGATACGCAGTATTTT.

This clonotype was counted at least ten times. The rearrangement links TRBV12-3 or TRBV12-4 to TRBJ2-2, with 7 bases matching TRBD2. This CDR3 comprises 13 residues. The ends lost 5 bases at V and 6 bases at J; junction bases unmatched: 3. The chain's CDR3 is CASSRGLAGELFF. In nucleotides, the CDR3 is TGTGCCAGCAGTCGAGGACTAGCCGGGGAGCTGTTTTTT.

This clonotype was seen more than once but under ten times. The V and J genes are TRBV7-9 and TRBJ2-1; D might be TRBD2 (6 bases). Trimming removed 5 bases at V and 8 bases at J, with 19 bases between. The CDR3 loop spans 15 amino acids. CDR1 and CDR2 (germline): SEHNR, FQNEAQ (reference sequence). This chain's CDR3 is CASSRRRLEGYEQFF. In DNA, the CDR3 is TGTGCCAGCAGCAGAAGACGTCTGGAGGGGTATGAGCAGTTCTTC.

This clonotype was recorded a few times. The V and J genes are TRBV11-2 and TRBJ2-1, with D perhaps matching TRBD2 (6 bases). The CDR3 sequence is 18 residues long. V was shortened by 2 bases and J by 9 bases, with 26 bases between the two germline ends. Germline V lookup: CDR1 SGHAT, CDR2 FQNNGV. For the CDR3, the DNA is TGTGCCAGCAGCTTATTCAGGATTTCGTTCAGGGAGGCTAGTGAGCAGTTCTTC. Protein product: CASSLFRISFREASEQFF.

The CDR3 loop reads CSVEGLGEQFF. In DNA form, the CDR3 reads TGCAGCGTTGAAGGGCTAGGTGAGCAGTTCTTC. The gene calls are TRBV29-1 and TRBJ2-1; no clear D. This CDR3 has 11 amino acids. Germline V lookup: CDR1 SQVTM, CDR2 ANQGSEA. Trimming took off 1 base at V and 9 bases at J, with 7 bases between the two ends.

The chain employs TRBV12-3 or TRBV12-4 and TRBJ2-5, with D perhaps matching TRBD1 (6 bases). The CDR3 totals 14 residues. Trimming pared 6 bases from V and 1 base from J, leaving 12 bases between. CDR3 region: CASSIKGVQETQYF. CDR3 bases: TGTGCCAGCAGCATCAAGGGGGTCCAAGAGACCCAGTACTTC.

This clonotype was picked up a small number of times. This chain connects TRBV18 to TRBJ2-2, with D perhaps matching TRBD2 (5 bases). V was trimmed by 5 bases and J by 3 bases, leaving 16 bases between them. Germline CDR1 KGHSH, CDR2 LQKENI. The CDR3 has 16 residues. CDR3 loop: CASSSPDGDYTGELFF. Written as DNA, the CDR3 is TGTGCCAGCTCATCCCCTGACGGGGATTACACCGGGGAGCTGTTTTTT.

V usage is TRBV7-3 and J usage is TRBJ2-2, with D unresolved. The germline CDR1 and CDR2 sequences are SGHTA and FQGTGA. The CDR3 contains 16 residues. The V and J ends lost 5 bases and 1 base respectively, with 14 bases between them. The chain's CDR3 is CASSPELGRNTGELFF. In DNA, the CDR3 is TGTGCCAGCAGCCCAGAACTGGGCAGGAACACCGGGGAGCTGTTTTTT.